This TCR beta chain stems from a study of T cell changes during pregnancy in multiple sclerosis. Only in-frame clones appear in the TCRdb table, and some are missing; sequencing was by immunoSEQ multiplex PCR. The sample carries 35,000 to 45,000 clones, roughly 90% recorded once. The CDR3 length is 14 residues. Trimming stripped 3 bases from V and 5 bases from J, with 14 bases between. CDR1 and CDR2 from the germline V gene are SGDLS and YYNGEE. The clonotype comes from a female donor with multiple sclerosis, enrolled in a pregnancy study. The rearrangement uses TRBV9 and TRBJ1-1; D may be TRBD1 (6 bases). The specimen comprised CD8+ T cells from peripheral blood mononuclear cells, sampled in the first trimester of pregnancy. Here the CDR3 reads CASSGAGARTEAFF. In DNA, the CDR3 is TGTGCCAGCAGCGGGGCAGGGGCGAGGACTGAAGCTTTCTTT.